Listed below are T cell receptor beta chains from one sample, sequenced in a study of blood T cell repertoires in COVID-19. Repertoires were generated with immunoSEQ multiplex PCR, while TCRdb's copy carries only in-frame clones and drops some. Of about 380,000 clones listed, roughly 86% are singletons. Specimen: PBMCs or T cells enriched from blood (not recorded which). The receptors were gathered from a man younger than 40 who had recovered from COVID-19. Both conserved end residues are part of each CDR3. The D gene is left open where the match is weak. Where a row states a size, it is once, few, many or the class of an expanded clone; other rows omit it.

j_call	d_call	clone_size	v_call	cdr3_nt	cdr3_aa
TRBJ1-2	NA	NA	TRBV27	TGTGCCAGCAGTTCCACAGGGAACTATGGCTACACCTTC	CASSSTGNYGYTF
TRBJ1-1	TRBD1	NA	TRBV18	TGTGCCAGCTCACCGGGCAGGGGGCAAATGAACACTGAAGCTTTCTTT	CASSPGRGQMNTEAFF
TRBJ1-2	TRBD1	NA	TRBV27	TGTGCCAGCAGTACTAACAGGGGGCGCGGTGGCTACACCTTC	CASSTNRGRGGYTF
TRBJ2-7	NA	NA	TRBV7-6	TGTGCCAGCAGCTTATCGGGAGTTCATCCCTACGAGCAGTACTTC	CASSLSGVHPYEQYF
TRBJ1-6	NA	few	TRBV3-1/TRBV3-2	TGTGCCAGCAGCCAAGACAATTTTAATTCACCCCTCCACTTT	CASSQDNFNSPLHF
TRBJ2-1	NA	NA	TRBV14	TGTGCCAGCAGCCAAGATCCTCTTTACAATGAGCAGTTCTTC	CASSQDPLYNEQFF
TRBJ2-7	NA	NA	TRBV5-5	TGTGCCAGCAGCCTCGGGGGGAGCTGGGTCCAGGGGTACTACGAGCAGTACTTC	CASSLGGSWVQGYYEQYF
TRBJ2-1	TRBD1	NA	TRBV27	TGTGCCAGCAGTTTATCGAGGGGACAGGGGTTTGTCAATGAGCAGTTCTTC	CASSLSRGQGFVNEQFF
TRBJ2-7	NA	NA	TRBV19	TGTGCCAGTAGTACCATGTCAGCAGCGGTCTACGAGCAGTACTTC	CASSTMSAAVYEQYF
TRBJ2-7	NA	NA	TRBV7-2	TGTGCCAGCAGCTTATGGGGGGACTCCTACGAGCAGTACTTC	CASSLWGDSYEQYF
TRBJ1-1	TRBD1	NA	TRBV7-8	TGTGCCAGCAGCTATTTGGACAGGGCCACTGAAGCTTTCTTT	CASSYLDRATEAFF
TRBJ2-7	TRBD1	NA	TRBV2	TGTGCCAGCCAGCGCGGACCCGGGACAGGGATATCCTACGAGCAGTACTTC	CASQRGPGTGISYEQYF
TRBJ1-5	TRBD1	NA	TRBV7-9	TGTGCCAGCAGATCAGGGACAGGAGGCAATCAGCCCCAGCATTTT	CASRSGTGGNQPQHF
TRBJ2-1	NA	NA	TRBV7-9	TGTGCCAGCAGCTTAGAGCCAGGGAATGAGCAGTTCTTC	CASSLEPGNEQFF
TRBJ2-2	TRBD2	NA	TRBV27	TGTGCCAGCAGGCCTAGCGGGGCGAACACCGGGGAGCTGTTTTTT	CASRPSGANTGELFF
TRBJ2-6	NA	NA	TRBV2	TGTGCCAGCTCTCCAGTCTCTGGGGCCAACGTCCTGACTTTC	CASSPVSGANVLTF
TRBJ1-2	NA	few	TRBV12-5	TGTGCTAGTGACTCTGAAGAGGGCGGCTATGGCTACACCTTC	CASDSEEGGYGYTF
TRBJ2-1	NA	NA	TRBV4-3	TGCGCCAGCAGCCTACAACCTTACAATGAGCAGTTCTTC	CASSLQPYNEQFF
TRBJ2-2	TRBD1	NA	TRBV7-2	TGTGCCAGCAGCTTCGGGACAGGGTACACCGGGGAGCTGTTTTTT	CASSFGTGYTGELFF
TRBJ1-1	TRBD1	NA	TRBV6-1	TGTGCCAGCAGTGAGACAGGGATGCGAGCTTTCTTT	CASSETGMRAFF
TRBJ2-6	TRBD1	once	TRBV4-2	TGTGCCAGCAGCCAATTGGGACAGCGCTACTCTGGGGCCAACGTCCTGACTTTC	CASSQLGQRYSGANVLTF
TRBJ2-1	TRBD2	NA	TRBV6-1	TGTGCCAGCAGTGAGAGGCTAGCGGGGGGCTACAATGAGCAGTTCTTC	CASSERLAGGYNEQFF
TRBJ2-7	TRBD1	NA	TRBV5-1	TGCGCCAGCAGCTACCACAGGGGCGAGCAGTACTTC	CASSYHRGEQYF
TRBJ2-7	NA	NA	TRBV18	TGTGCCAGCTCACTGCGGGGCGGCTCCTACGAGCAGTACTTC	CASSLRGGSYEQYF
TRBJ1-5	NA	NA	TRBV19	TGTGCCAGTAGTATTGTGAGAGGATTTAGCAATCAGCCCCAGCATTTT	CASSIVRGFSNQPQHF
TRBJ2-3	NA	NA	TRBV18	TGTGCCAGCTCACCACCCGACAGTAGCACAGATACGCAGTATTTT	CASSPPDSSTDTQYF
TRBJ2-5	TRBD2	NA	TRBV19	TGTGCCAGTAGTGTTAGCGGGGGTGACGCCCAGTACTTC	CASSVSGGDAQYF
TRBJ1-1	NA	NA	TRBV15	TGTGCCACCAGCAGAGAACAGGGAACTGAAGCTTTCTTT	CATSREQGTEAFF
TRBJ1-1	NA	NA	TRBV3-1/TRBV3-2	TGTGCCAGCATGGCGGGTACTGAAGCTTTCTTT	CASMAGTEAFF
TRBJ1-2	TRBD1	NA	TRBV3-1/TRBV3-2	TGTGCCAGCAGCCACCCACAGGGGGCCCTCAGCTATGGCTACACCTTC	CASSHPQGALSYGYTF
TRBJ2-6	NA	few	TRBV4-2	TGTGCCAGCAGCCAAGACCCGGGGGGGGCCAACGTCCTGACTTTC	CASSQDPGGANVLTF
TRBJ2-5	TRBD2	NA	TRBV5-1	TGCGCCAGCAGCCCCGGGGAGCGGGGGGACCTATACCAAGAGACCCAGTACTTC	CASSPGERGDLYQETQYF
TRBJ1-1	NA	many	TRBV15	TGTGCCACCAGCAGAGATGGAGGTATGACTGAAGCTTTCTTT	CATSRDGGMTEAFF
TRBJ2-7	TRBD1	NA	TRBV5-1	TGCGCCAGCAGCTTGGGACAGGGTTTTAGCGAGCAGTACTTC	CASSLGQGFSEQYF
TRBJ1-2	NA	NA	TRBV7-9	TGTGCCAGCAGTCCGCCTCAGGGAATTAACTATGGCTACACCTTC	CASSPPQGINYGYTF
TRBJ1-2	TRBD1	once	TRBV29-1	TGCAGCGTTGACGGACAGGGGGGGTGCACCTTC	CSVDGQGGCTF
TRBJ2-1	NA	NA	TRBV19	TGTGCCAGTAGGTATGACAGGAGCTCCTACAATGAGCAGTTCTTC	CASRYDRSSYNEQFF
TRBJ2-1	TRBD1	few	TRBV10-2	TGCGCCAGCAGGGAACATAAACAGGGGGTAAGCTACAATGAGCAGTTCTTC	CASREHKQGVSYNEQFF
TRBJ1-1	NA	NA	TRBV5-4	TGTGCCAGCAGCCCATACAGGGATAACACTGAAGCTTTCTTT	CASSPYRDNTEAFF
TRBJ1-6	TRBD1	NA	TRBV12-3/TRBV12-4	TGTGCCAGCAAGACAGGGGGTAATTCACCCCTCCACTTT	CASKTGGNSPLHF
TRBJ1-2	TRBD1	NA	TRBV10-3	TGTGCCATCAGTGATGGACAGGACTACACCTTC	CAISDGQDYTF
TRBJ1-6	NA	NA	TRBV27	TGTGCCAGCGCGGAGAAGATAGGCTCACCCCTCCACTTT	CASAEKIGSPLHF
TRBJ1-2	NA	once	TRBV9	TGTGCCAGCAGCAGCGAGGGCGGATTCTATGGCTACACCTTC	CASSSEGGFYGYTF
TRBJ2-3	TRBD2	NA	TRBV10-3	TGTGCCATCAGTGGGACTAGCGGGGGGGCAGATACGCAGTATTTT	CAISGTSGGADTQYF
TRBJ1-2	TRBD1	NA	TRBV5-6	TGTGCCAGCAGTAGACATGGGACAGGGGGATCGTTTAACTTCTATGGCTACACCTTC	CASSRHGTGGSFNFYGYTF
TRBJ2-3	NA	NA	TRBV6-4	TGTGCCAGCAGTGACTCCACAAAAGATACGCAGTATTTT	CASSDSTKDTQYF
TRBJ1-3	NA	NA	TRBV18	TGTGCCAGCTCACCCGTTGGAAACACCATATATTTT	CASSPVGNTIYF
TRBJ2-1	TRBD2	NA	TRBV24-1	TGTGCCACCAGTGATAATAGCGGGGGCCACTACAATGAGCAGTTCTTC	CATSDNSGGHYNEQFF
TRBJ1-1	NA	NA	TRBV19	TGTGCCAGTAGTATAAGAGGATCCTCATCGGCTTTCTTT	CASSIRGSSSAFF
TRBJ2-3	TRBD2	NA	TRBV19	TGTGCCACCAGGGGACTAGCAGATACGCAGTATTTT	CATRGLADTQYF
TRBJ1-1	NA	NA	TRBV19	TGTGCCAGTAGTATAGGGGCAGGCGTAGGAGCTTTCTTT	CASSIGAGVGAFF
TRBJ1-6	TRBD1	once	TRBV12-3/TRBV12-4	TGTGCCAGCAGTCGACAGGGCCTCTCACCCCTCCACTTT	CASSRQGLSPLHF
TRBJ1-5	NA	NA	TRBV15	TGTGCCACCAGCAGGCCAGATCAGCCCCAGCATTTT	CATSRPDQPQHF
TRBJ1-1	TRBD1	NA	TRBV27	TGTGCCAGCAGTCTAAAGACAGGGGGAGCTGAAGCTTTCTTT	CASSLKTGGAEAFF
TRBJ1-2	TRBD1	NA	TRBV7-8	TGTGCCAGCACCGGGACAGGGGTTGGCTACACCTTC	CASTGTGVGYTF
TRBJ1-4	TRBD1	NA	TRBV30	TGTGCCTGGAGTGCTAACAGGGGGCTATCTAATGAAAAACTGTTTTTT	CAWSANRGLSNEKLFF